Listed below are T cell receptor beta chains from one sample, sequenced in a study of beta chain features in type 1 diabetes. TCRdb's copy holds only in-frame clones and misses some; the assay was immunoSEQ multiplex PCR. This table holds a few hundred thousand clones, roughly 24% found once. The material sequenced was naive CD4+ T cells from blood. The receptors originated from a woman aged 25 to 45 with type 1 diabetes. Both conserved end residues are part of each CDR3. The order of the fields is J gene, clone size, V gene, D gene, CDR3 protein, CDR3 DNA. A D gene is named only where the DNA matches it firmly. Size is omitted from some rows. Given values are once, few, many or a class for expanded clones.

>TRBJ2-1|few|TRBV6-5|TRBD2
CASRPSGSSYNEQFF
TGTGCCAGCAGACCAAGCGGGAGCTCCTACAATGAGCAGTTCTTC
>TRBJ2-1|-|TRBV21-1|-
CASSKEEGGSYNEQFF
TGTGCCAGCAGCAAAGAGGAGGGCGGCTCCTACAATGAGCAGTTCTTC
>TRBJ2-1|few|TRBV7-9|TRBD2
CASSFSGIEQFF
TGTGCCAGCAGCTTTAGCGGGATCGAGCAGTTCTTC
>TRBJ2-1|-|TRBV19|TRBD2
CASRMVAGGNEQFF
TGTGCCAGTAGGATGGTAGCGGGAGGTAACGAGCAGTTCTTC
>TRBJ2-7|few|TRBV29-1|TRBD2
CSAGGTSASYEQYF
TGCAGCGCTGGGGGGACTAGCGCTTCCTACGAGCAGTACTTC
>TRBJ2-1|-|TRBV10-3|-
CAISESREQFF
TGTGCCATCAGTGAGTCCAGGGAGCAGTTCTTC
>TRBJ2-7|-|TRBV5-1|-
CASSLDRASYEQYF
TGCGCCAGCAGCTTGGACAGGGCCTCCTACGAGCAGTACTTC
>TRBJ2-7|-|TRBV5-1|-
CASSIGLSSYEQYF
TGCGCCAGCAGCATCGGACTTTCCTCCTACGAGCAGTACTTC
>TRBJ2-1|-|TRBV29-1|TRBD2
CSVEDRLAIHDEQFF
TGCAGCGTTGAAGATAGACTAGCGATTCATGATGAGCAGTTCTTC
>TRBJ2-7|few|TRBV28|TRBD2
CASSLVLAGTYEQYF
TGTGCCAGCAGTTTAGTCCTAGCGGGGACCTACGAGCAGTACTTC
>TRBJ2-5|few|TRBV5-1|TRBD1
CASSFDRGRETQYF
TGCGCCAGCAGCTTTGACAGGGGACGGGAGACCCAGTACTTC
>TRBJ2-5|few|TRBV2|TRBD2
CASSYGTSGSGETQYF
TGTGCCAGCAGCTACGGGACTAGCGGGAGCGGGGAGACCCAGTACTTC
>TRBJ1-1|-|TRBV30|-
CAWSRSNTEAFF
TGTGCCTGGAGTCGGTCAAACACTGAAGCTTTCTTT
>TRBJ1-1|-|TRBV28|TRBD1
CASSPGQAGTEAFF
TGTGCCAGCAGCCCGGGACAGGCAGGCACTGAAGCTTTCTTT
>TRBJ1-1|-|TRBV7-2|-
CASSPRRDTEAFF
TGTGCCAGCAGCCCCCGGAGGGACACTGAAGCTTTCTTT
>TRBJ2-2|-|TRBV5-4|-
CASSPGITGGTGELFF
TGTGCCAGCAGCCCGGGTATCACGGGTGGCACCGGGGAGCTGTTTTTT
>TRBJ2-5|-|TRBV7-9|-
CASSLAGSQETQYF
TGTGCCAGCAGTTTGGCGGGTTCACAAGAGACCCAGTACTTC
>TRBJ2-1|once|TRBV2|-
CASGAGPYNEQFF
TGTGCCAGCGGAGCGGGTCCGTACAATGAGCAGTTCTTC
>TRBJ1-2|-|TRBV4-2|-
CASSQGLNYGYTF
TGTGCCAGCAGCCAAGGGCTTAACTATGGCTACACCTTC
>TRBJ2-3|few|TRBV28|TRBD2
CASSPPRLAGTSTDTQYF
TGTGCCAGCAGTCCCCCCCGACTAGCGGGGACTAGCACAGATACGCAGTATTTT
>TRBJ1-1|few|TRBV29-1|TRBD1
CSAPTGTNTEAFF
TGCAGCGCCCCGACAGGGACGAACACTGAAGCTTTCTTT
>TRBJ2-5|-|TRBV9|TRBD2
CASSLGLAGLGTQYF
TGTGCCAGCAGCCTGGGACTAGCGGGGCTGGGGACCCAGTACTTC
>TRBJ1-2|-|TRBV30|-
CAWRFGGNGYTF
TGTGCCTGGAGGTTCGGGGGTAATGGCTACACCTTC
>TRBJ2-5|few|TRBV11-2|-
CASSLGGAEETQYF
TGTGCCAGCAGCTTAGGTGGGGCCGAAGAGACCCAGTACTTC
>TRBJ2-1|-|TRBV28|TRBD1
CASSFPFATGTGTHSYNEQFF
TGTGCCAGCAGTTTTCCCTTCGCTACCGGGACAGGGACCCACTCCTACAATGAGCAGTTCTTC
>TRBJ2-1|-|TRBV23-1|TRBD1
CASSQELPDRGSNEQFF
TGCGCCAGCAGTCAAGAACTACCCGACAGGGGTAGCAATGAGCAGTTCTTC
>TRBJ2-3|-|TRBV18|TRBD2
CASSPRGLAGGLTDTQYF
TGTGCCAGCTCACCAAGAGGACTAGCGGGAGGTTTGACAGATACGCAGTATTTT
>TRBJ2-7|-|TRBV9|TRBD2
CASSVGSGSGEQYF
TGTGCCAGCAGCGTAGGTAGCGGGAGTGGCGAGCAGTACTTC
>TRBJ2-7|few|TRBV10-3|-
CAISLSSYEQYF
TGTGCCATCAGCCTTAGCAGCTACGAGCAGTACTTC
>TRBJ2-5|-|TRBV30|-
CAWSFRAETQYF
TGTGCCTGGAGTTTCAGGGCGGAGACCCAGTACTTC
>TRBJ2-7|-|TRBV15|-
CATSRQGYEQYF
TGTGCCACCAGCAGACAGGGCTACGAGCAGTACTTC
>TRBJ2-3|-|TRBV6-1|TRBD2
CASSPGLAVTDTQYF
TGTGCCAGCAGCCCAGGGCTAGCGGTCACAGATACGCAGTATTTT
>TRBJ2-7|few|TRBV10-3|TRBD1
CAISEGQAAYEQYF
TGTGCCATCAGTGAGGGACAGGCCGCCTACGAGCAGTACTTC
>TRBJ1-2|few|TRBV30|-
CAWSVAGAYGYTF
TGTGCCTGGAGTGTGGCAGGGGCCTATGGCTACACCTTC
>TRBJ2-1|-|TRBV27|TRBD1
CASSLRGQGDSYNEQFF
TGTGCCAGCAGTTTGAGAGGACAGGGGGACTCCTACAATGAGCAGTTCTTC
>TRBJ2-1|-|TRBV29-1|-
CSVDSQGLGEQFF
TGCAGCGTTGATAGCCAGGGGTTAGGGGAGCAGTTCTTC
>TRBJ1-4|-|TRBV30|-
CAWSMSVEKLFF
TGTGCCTGGAGTATGTCTGTGGAAAAACTGTTTTTT
>TRBJ1-1|-|TRBV11-1|TRBD1
CASSAQGLNTEAFF
TGTGCCAGCAGCGCACAGGGGCTGAACACTGAAGCTTTCTTT
>TRBJ2-1|few|TRBV25-1|TRBD2
CASSMTSGKKSSYNEQFF
TGTGCCAGCAGTATGACTAGCGGGAAAAAGAGCTCCTACAATGAGCAGTTCTTC
>TRBJ2-7|-|TRBV28|-
CASSSPPYEQYF
TGTGCCAGCAGTTCCCCTCCGTACGAGCAGTACTTC
>TRBJ1-5|-|TRBV5-1|-
CASSLETGVPPQHF
TGCGCCAGCAGCTTGGAGACAGGAGTCCCTCCCCAGCATTTT
>TRBJ1-1|-|TRBV11-2|-
CASSRDRMNTEAFF
TGTGCCAGCAGCCGTGACAGGATGAACACTGAAGCTTTCTTT
>TRBJ1-2|few|TRBV5-1|-
CASSVTGRVDGYTF
TGCGCCAGCAGCGTCACAGGGCGAGTCGATGGCTACACCTTC
>TRBJ2-7|few|TRBV30|-
CAWSVHRLETYEQYF
TGTGCCTGGAGTGTACACAGGTTGGAAACCTACGAGCAGTACTTC
>TRBJ2-7|-|TRBV28|-
CASGGLYEQYF
TGTGCCAGCGGGGGACTCTACGAGCAGTACTTC
>TRBJ2-7|-|TRBV10-3|TRBD2
CAIRQGLAAYEQYF
TGTGCCATCAGGCAGGGACTAGCGGCCTACGAGCAGTACTTC
>TRBJ2-1|few|TRBV25-1|TRBD2
CASSATGGSYNEQFF
TGTGCCAGCAGTGCTACGGGAGGCTCCTACAATGAGCAGTTCTTC